These 19 T cell receptor beta chains came from one sample sequenced in a study of blood T cell repertoires in COVID-19. Generated by immunoSEQ multiplex PCR, the TCRdb table keeps only in-frame clones and is missing some. This sample has more than 120,000 clones, with about 85% found just once. The sample consisted of peripheral blood. Source of these receptors: a human donor with acute or convalescent COVID-19. The donor label of this sample is uncertain.

The chain's CDR3 is CASSLGRGGETQYF. The CDR3 region has the DNA TGTGCCAGCAGCTTAGGCAGGGGCGGAGAGACCCAGTACTTC. The chain carries TRBV11-2 and TRBJ2-5; possibly TRBD1 for D (6 bases). Trimming removed 1 base at V and 4 bases at J, with 10 bases between. Germline lookup yields CDR1 SGHAT and CDR2 FQNNGV. The CDR3 has 14 residues.

J is TRBJ1-1 and V is TRBV9, with unresolved D. This CDR3 region has 16 residues. Per the germline V gene, CDR1 is SGDLS and CDR2 is YYNGEE. Trimming cost V 0 bases and J 4 bases, with 16 bases left between them. In DNA, the CDR3 is TGTGCCAGCAGCGTAGGTGACAAGCCCCTGGGCACTGAAGCTTTCTTT. It encodes CASSVGDKPLGTEAFF.

This clone was seen only once. The CDR3, as DNA: TGCGCCAGCAGCTTGAGCCAAAGAAACACCATATATTTT. Translation gives CASSLSQRNTIYF. The rearrangement links TRBV5-1 to TRBJ1-3; D is unclear. Trimming cost V 1 base and J 5 bases, with 7 bases left between them. The CDR3 runs to 13 residues. The V gene's germline CDR1 is SGHRS and CDR2 YFSETQ. The full variable domain, completed using reference TRBV5-1 and TRBJ1-3, is KAGVTQTPRYLIKTRGQQVTLSCSPISGHRSVSWYQQTPGQGLQFLFEYFSETQRNKGNFPGRFSGRQFSNSRSEMNVSTLELGDSALYLCASSLSQRNTIYFGEGSWLTVV.

The chain combines TRBV11-3 with TRBJ2-3, with 16 bases fitting TRBD2. V was clipped by 5 bases and J by 3 bases; unmatched bases: 2. The germline gives CDR1 SGHNT, CDR2 YENEEA. This CDR3 contains 16 residues. CDR3 protein: CASSLGLAGGTDTQYF. CDR3 bases: TGTGCCAGCAGCCTGGGACTAGCGGGAGGGACAGATACGCAGTATTTT.

The chain is built from TRBV19 and TRBJ1-2; perhaps TRBD1 as D (6 bases). The V gene lost 8 bases and the J gene lost 5 bases, with 18 bases spanning the gap. CDR3 length: 14 amino acids. CDR1 is LNHDA, CDR2 SQIVND, per germline (reference sequence). CDR3: CASHSRDTLYGYTF. CDR3 DNA: TGTGCCAGTCACAGCCGGGACACTCTATATGGCTACACCTTC.

This chain joins TRBV27 and TRBJ2-7; TRBD1 matches at 9 bases. The CDR3 has 16 amino acids. Germline V gene sequence: CDR1 MNHEY, CDR2 SMNVEV (reference sequence). Trimming removed 5 bases from V and 3 bases from J; junction bases left unmatched: 11. The CDR3 DNA is TGTGCCAGCAGTCTCCTGATGGGACAGGGTTTCTACGAGCAGTACTTC. Translated: CASSLLMGQGFYEQYF.

J is TRBJ1-6 and V is TRBV4-3, with TRBD1 matching over 9 bases. In germline, CDR1 is LGHNA, CDR2 YSLEER. V trimming: 3 bases; J trimming: 5 bases; junction bases outside the gene matches: 2. This CDR3 comprises 15 residues. CDR3 amino acids: CASSHRQGDNSPLHF. The CDR3 DNA is TGCGCCAGCAGCCACCGACAGGGGGATAATTCACCCCTCCACTTT.

The V and J genes are TRBV4-3 and TRBJ2-1, with D possibly being TRBD2 (6 bases). V lost 0 bases and J 4 bases, leaving 13 bases between the germline ends. Germline V gene data show CDR1 as LGHNA and CDR2 as YSLEER. The CDR3 consists of 16 residues. The CDR3 DNA reads TGCGCCAGCAGCCAAGATGGGCGGGATCATTACAATGAGCAGTTCTTC. Translation gives CASSQDGRDHYNEQFF.

The V call is TRBV10-3, the J call TRBJ1-5; TRBD1 agrees at 7 bases. In germline, CDR1 is ENHRY, CDR2 SYGVKD. There are 15 residues in the CDR3. V dropped 10 bases and J dropped 3; count of bases not matched to a gene: 12. The DNA for the CDR3 is TGTGCCACCTGCATGTCGACAGGGACCAATCAGCCCCAGCATTTT. This sequence encodes CATCMSTGTNQPQHF.

This clone was counted at least ten times. The gene calls are TRBV3-1 (or the pseudogene TRBV3-2) and TRBJ1-1, with 12 positions matching TRBD1. V shed 1 base and J 9 bases; nucleotides not matched to a gene: 12. This CDR3 has 17 residues. Germline-derived CDR1 and CDR2 are LGHDT and YNNKEL (reference sequence). Here the CDR3 DNA reads TGTGCCAGCAGCCAAGGGCGTACGGGACAGGGGGCCGGTCAAGCTTTCTTT. This translates into CASSQGRTGQGAGQAFF.

The chain has TRBV7-2 and TRBJ2-4; no reliable D call. Looked up from germline, CDR1 is SGHTA and CDR2 is FQGNSA. V was cut by 1 base and J by 0 bases, with 10 bases left in between. The CDR3 contains 16 residues. The DNA of the CDR3 is TGTGCCAGCAGCTTAGACGGCGGCCTAGCCAAAAACATTCAGTACTTC. Amino acid sequence: CASSLDGGLAKNIQYF.

The V gene is TRBV6-2 or TRBV6-3, the J gene TRBJ2-2; 7 bases fit TRBD2. V shed 3 bases and J 6 bases; nucleotides not matched to a gene: 10. Germline values: CDR1 MNHEY, CDR2 SVGEGT. This CDR3 is 16 amino acids long. The CDR3 DNA reads as TGTGCCAGCAGTTATTGGAAGGCGGGAGCCTCCGGGGAGCTGTTTTTT. Protein product: CASSYWKAGASGELFF.

A single count supports this clone. The chain joins TRBV6-2 or TRBV6-3 to TRBJ2-2, with 8 bases fitting TRBD2. Germline CDR1 and CDR2: MNHEY and SVGEGT. Trimming at V came to 2 bases and at J to 6 bases, leaving 5 bases not matched to a gene. The CDR3 length is 15 residues. CDR3 sequence: CASSYVTSESGELFF. CDR3 in DNA: TGTGCCAGCAGTTACGTGACTAGCGAGTCCGGGGAGCTGTTTTTT.

The V call is TRBV7-6, the J call TRBJ2-2, with TRBD2 matching over 12 bases. Germline CDR1 SGHVS, CDR2 FNYEAQ. The CDR3 extends over 19 amino acids. The V gene end was trimmed by 4 bases and the J gene end by 0 bases; junction bases not matched to a gene: 9. CDR3 amino acids: CASSSLLAGGPTNTGELFF. The CDR3 DNA reads TGTGCCAGCAGCTCCTTACTAGCGGGGGGCCCGACGAACACCGGGGAGCTGTTTTTT.

The sample holds a few counts of this clone. This rearrangement joins TRBV30 to TRBJ1-2; 10 nucleotides align to TRBD1. The ends lost 0 bases at V and 8 bases at J; junction bases unmatched: 3. CDR3 length equals 13 residues. The germline V gene has CDR1 GTSNPN and CDR2 SVGIG (reference sequence). CDR3 coding DNA: TGTGCCTGGAGTGTAGGACAGGGGGAAGGCTACACCTTC. Its translation is CAWSVGQGEGYTF.

V and J are TRBV5-1 and TRBJ1-2; D may be TRBD1 (6 bases). The CDR3 length is 16 residues. The germline V gene has CDR1 SGHRS and CDR2 YFSETQ. The ends were cut back, 0 bases at V and 4 bases at J, with 16 bases in the middle. The chain's CDR3 is CASSLGALQGPYGYTF. Here the CDR3 DNA reads TGCGCCAGCAGCTTGGGGGCGTTACAGGGCCCCTATGGCTACACCTTC.

The J gene is TRBJ1-2, the V gene TRBV5-4; a weak D match, TRBD1 (6 bases). Germline V lookup: CDR1 SGHNT, CDR2 YYREEE (reference sequence). Trimming stripped 0 bases from V and 5 bases from J, with 8 bases between. CDR3 size: 13 residues. CDR3 bases: TGTGCCAGCAGCTTGGACAGGGAATATGGCTACACCTTC. Translation: CASSLDREYGYTF.

The J gene is TRBJ1-2, the V gene TRBV7-2; D may be TRBD1 (6 bases). Germline CDR1 SGHTA, CDR2 FQGNSA. The germline V and J ends were trimmed by 5 bases and 8 bases, with 12 bases remaining between them. The length of the CDR3 is 12 residues. This CDR3 reads CASSPYQGGYTF. The DNA of the CDR3 is TGTGCCAGCAGCCCCTACCAGGGGGGCTACACCTTC.

This chain links TRBV15 with TRBJ2-7; D not certain. The CDR3 totals 16 residues. Germline loops: CDR1 LNHNV, CDR2 YYDKDF (reference sequence). V lost 0 bases and J lost 0, with 12 bases in between. CDR3 amino acids: CATSRDSAADSYEQYF. The CDR3 coding sequence is TGTGCCACCAGCAGAGATAGTGCGGCAGACTCCTACGAGCAGTACTTC.